The TCR beta chain under discussion was sequenced for a study of T cell changes during pregnancy in multiple sclerosis. V was pared by 3 bases and J by 2 bases, with 0 bases of the junction left unmatched. Germline CDR1 and CDR2: GTSNPN and SVGIG (reference sequence). The CDR3 is 12 amino acids. This table comes from immunoSEQ multiplex PCR, and its TCRdb copy is limited to in-frame clones, with some not included. The sample shows approximately 92,000 clones, about 93% of them seen only once. Material: peripheral blood, obtained after pregnancy. The origin of this receptor is a female donor with multiple sclerosis, enrolled in a pregnancy study. V usage is TRBV30 and J usage is TRBJ2-7, with 8 bases that match TRBD2. CDR3 sequence: CAWRAGAYEQYF. The CDR3, as DNA: TGTGCCTGGAGAGCGGGGGCCTACGAGCAGTACTTC.